Here is one T cell receptor (beta chain) with its context. Each sample yielded at least 6.5 million isolated PBMCs. A sample-barcoded 5' primer and a J-beta primer mix were used in a second PCR of about 7 to 12 cycles. Each CDR3 protein gets one entry after TCRdb re-called the 5' RACE reads with MiXCR. The sample has around 990,000 distinct CDR3 sequences, roughly two fifths seen once. The sample belongs to a study of blood T cells in healthy people across ages. The CDR3 spans 16 residues. Germline V gives CDR1 SGHAT, CDR2 FQNNGV. The V gene lost 1 base and the J gene lost 1 base, with 13 bases spanning the gap.

The sequenced sample consisted of blood. This clonotype was sampled from a man between 18 and 29 years old in good health. The V and J genes are TRBV11-2 and TRBJ2-5; D might be TRBD2 (5 bases). The CDR3 DNA reads TGTGCCAGCAGCTTAGCTCCGCGAGCGGCCCAAGAGACCCAGTACTTC. This gives the protein CASSLAPRAAQETQYF.